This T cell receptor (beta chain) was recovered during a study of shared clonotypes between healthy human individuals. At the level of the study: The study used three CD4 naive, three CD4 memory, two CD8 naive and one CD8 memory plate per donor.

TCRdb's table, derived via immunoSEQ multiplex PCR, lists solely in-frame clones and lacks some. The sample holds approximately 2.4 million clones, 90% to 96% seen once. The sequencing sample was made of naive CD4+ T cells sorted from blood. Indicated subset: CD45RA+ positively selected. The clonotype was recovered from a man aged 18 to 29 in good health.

This chain's CDR3 is CAWSPPPIYGYTF. For the CDR3, the DNA is TGTGCCTGGAGTCCCCCCCCCATCTATGGCTACACCTTC. The V and J genes are TRBV30 and TRBJ1-2, with D hard to call. Between the trimmed V and J ends, which lost 2 bases and 4 bases, there was a span of 11 bases. Germline CDR1 is GTSNPN and CDR2 is SVGIG (reference sequence). The CDR3 sequence is 13 residues long. The full variable domain, completed using reference TRBV30 and TRBJ1-2, is SQTIHQWPATLVQPVGSPLSLECTVEGTSNPNLYWYRQAAGRGLQLLFYSVGIGQISSEVPQNLSASRPQDRQFILSSKKLLLSDSGFYLCAWSPPPIYGYTFGSGTRLTVV.